This T cell receptor (beta chain) was obtained from a study of cytomegalovirus exposure and HLA in healthy donors. The PCR had 60 Vbeta and 13 Jbeta primers. Profiled with immunoSEQ multiplex PCR; TCRdb holds only in-frame clones, not every one. This sample has 160,000 or so clones, with over 80% found just once. This clone was found once. The antigen remains unidentified. Study-level points and caveats: In a later analysis, common viral pathogens appeared linked to several of the most significant clusters. When presence/absence was analysed, sequencing depth was taken to be roughly uniform across donors. Immune exposure information available was restricted to CMV serostatus. TCR beta V segments were, for the most part, productive about 87% or about 30% of the time in an earlier analysis.

Specimen: PBMCs. The source of this sequence is a man over 45 in good health and CMV-seropositive.

The CDR3 sequence: CASSHPGLAGHEQFF. The CDR3 DNA sequence: TGTGCCAGCTCACACCCGGGACTAGCGGGCCATGAGCAGTTCTTC. V gene TRBV18 combines with J gene TRBJ2-1; 12 bases line up with TRBD2. The CDR3 runs to 15 residues. V lost 4 bases and J lost 8; bases outside the gene matches: 6. CDR1 KGHSH and CDR2 LQKENI come from the germline V gene.